The 26 T cell receptor beta chains listed next were all sequenced from one sample in a study of T cell responses to AZD1222 COVID-19 vaccine. Using immunoSEQ multiplex PCR, the repertoire was profiled, and TCRdb retains in-frame clones only, with some absent. The table shows 150,000 to 200,000 clones, with approximately 92% occurring only once. This specimen consisted of peripheral blood, obtained on day 0 of AZD1222 vaccination. Receptors were obtained from an adult in good health.

This chain joins TRBV5-4 and TRBJ2-5; 10 bases fit TRBD2. Germline V gene sequence: CDR1 SGHNT, CDR2 YYREEE (reference sequence). The V gene end was trimmed by 3 bases and the J gene end by 2 bases; junction bases not matched to a gene: 7. This CDR3 comprises 16 residues. The CDR3 loop reads CASSSSLAGFQETQYF. The CDR3 nucleotides read TGTGCCAGCAGCTCGTCACTAGCGGGGTTTCAAGAGACCCAGTACTTC.

V and J are TRBV24-1 and TRBJ2-1, with D uncertain. Trimming pared 7 bases from V and 7 bases from J, leaving 13 bases between. Germline V CDR1 and CDR2: KGHDR, SFDVKD. The CDR3 length is 13 residues. The CDR3 DNA reads as TGTGCCACCAGCGACCCCCGAAGTAATGAGCAGTTCTTC. It translates to CATSDPRSNEQFF.

This clone was seen a single time. The chain has TRBV18 and TRBJ1-5; a possible D gene is TRBD1 (5 bases). The germline CDR1 and CDR2 sequences are KGHSH and LQKENI. The CDR3 contains 14 residues. The V gene lost 6 bases and the J gene lost 4 bases, with 13 bases spanning the gap. The CDR3 loop reads CASSETDINQPQHF. CDR3 coding DNA: TGTGCCAGCTCCGAGACAGATATTAATCAGCCCCAGCATTTT.

The rearrangement uses TRBV24-1 and TRBJ1-2, with TRBD1 identical over 9 bases. The V and J ends lost 4 bases and 4 bases, in that order; junction bases with no gene match: 3. This CDR3 contains 14 residues. CDR1 and CDR2 from the germline V gene are KGHDR and SFDVKD. Written as DNA, the CDR3 is TGTGCCACCAGTGACGGGGACAGGGCCTATGGCTACACCTTC. Its translation: CATSDGDRAYGYTF.

The J gene is TRBJ1-5, the V gene TRBV19; no reliable D call. The CDR3 is made up of 13 amino acids. CDR1 is LNHDA and CDR2 is SQIVND in the germline V gene (reference sequence). Trimming cost V 0 bases and J 5 bases, with 5 bases left between them. The CDR3 reads CASSIDRDQPQHF. CDR3 in DNA: TGTGCCAGTAGTATAGATCGAGATCAGCCCCAGCATTTT.

This rearrangement joins TRBV3-1 (or the pseudogene TRBV3-2) to TRBJ1-3, with no clear D. Trimming removed 0 bases from V and 4 bases from J, with 7 bases in between. From germline, CDR1 is LGHDT and CDR2 YNNKEL (reference sequence). The CDR3 runs 14 residues. CDR3 DNA sequence: TGTGCCAGCAGCCAAGAAGGCGGGGGAAACACCATATATTTT. Residues: CASSQEGGGNTIYF.

The V call is TRBV29-1, the J call TRBJ2-2; TRBD1 is a possible D gene (6 bases). Trimming pared 6 bases from V and 2 bases from J, leaving 13 bases between. This CDR3 spans 14 amino acids. The germline CDR1 and CDR2 sequences are SQVTM and ANQGSEA. The CDR3 bases are TGCAGCGTCTCACGGACAGACAACACCGGGGAGCTGTTTTTT. It encodes CSVSRTDNTGELFF.

This sequence joins TRBV2 and TRBJ1-4, with 7 bases that match TRBD1. With 5 bases clipped from V and 0 bases from J, the junction kept 3 bases outside the gene matches. The CDR3 covers 15 residues. Germline V CDR1 and CDR2: SNHLY, FYNNEI. As DNA, the CDR3 is TGTGCCAGCAGTCCGAGGGGGCCAACTAATGAAAAACTGTTTTTT. It codes for CASSPRGPTNEKLFF. Full variable domain (remainder filled in from reference TRBV2 and TRBJ1-4): EPEVTQTPSHQVTQMGQEVILRCVPISNHLYFYWYRQILGQKVEFLVSFYNNEISEKSEIFDDQFSVERPDGSNFTLKIRSTKLEDSAMYFCASSPRGPTNEKLFFGSGTQLSVL.

The V call is TRBV5-1, the J call TRBJ2-1; D may be TRBD2 (6 bases). Germline V CDR1 and CDR2: SGHRS, YFSETQ. The germline V and J ends were trimmed by 2 bases and 4 bases, with 16 bases remaining between them. The CDR3 spans 16 residues. In DNA form, the CDR3 reads TGCGCCAGCAGCTTATTCGGAGGGGACTTATACAATGAGCAGTTCTTC. This codes for CASSLFGGDLYNEQFF.

This clone was counted a single time. This chain links TRBV7-8 with TRBJ2-5; no reliable D call. This CDR3 contains 14 residues. V shed 5 bases and J shed 1 base, with 11 bases lying between them. Germline-derived CDR1 and CDR2 are SGHVS and FQNEAQ. CDR3 sequence: CASSPEGIQETQYF. The CDR3 coding sequence is TGTGCCAGCAGCCCCGAAGGAATCCAAGAGACCCAGTACTTC.

V and J are TRBV13 and TRBJ1-2; D uncertain. In germline, CDR1 is PRHDT, CDR2 FYEKMQ (reference sequence). The CDR3 extends over 13 amino acids. Trimming left V 5 bases short and J 4 bases short, with 11 bases between. CDR3 protein: CASSQRGSYGYTF. The CDR3 DNA reads TGTGCCAGCAGCCAGCGGGGTTCCTATGGCTACACCTTC.

This chain joins TRBV5-8 and TRBJ1-5; tentatively, D is TRBD1 (5 bases). This CDR3 contains 15 residues. Germline V gene lookup returns CDR1 SGHTS and CDR2 YDEGEE. V lost 4 bases and J 3 bases, leaving 14 bases between the germline ends. This chain's CDR3 is CASSPPGTINQPQHF. CDR3 nucleotides: TGTGCCAGCAGCCCACCCGGGACCATCAATCAGCCCCAGCATTTT.

The V and J genes are TRBV6-5 and TRBJ1-2; weak D call: TRBD1 (5 bases). Germline-derived CDR1 and CDR2 are MNHEY and SVGAGI. This CDR3 region has 14 residues. V was clipped by 4 bases and J by 0 bases, with 9 bases between them. The CDR3 spells CASSWDGANYGYTF. The CDR3 DNA is TGTGCCAGCAGTTGGGACGGAGCTAACTATGGCTACACCTTC.

The genes are TRBV12-3 or TRBV12-4 and TRBJ2-4; D perhaps matches TRBD1 (5 bases). V lost 5 bases and J 6 bases, leaving 8 bases between the germline ends. The CDR3 has 12 amino acids. Written as DNA, the CDR3 is TGTGCCAGCAGTGGGGCATCAAACATTCAGTACTTC. Its protein product is CASSGASNIQYF.

The genes are TRBV6-1 and TRBJ1-2; D not certain. V was trimmed by 1 base and J by 4 bases, leaving 10 bases between them. The CDR3 runs to 14 residues. Germline assignment: CDR1 MNHNS and CDR2 SASEGT. The CDR3 loop reads CASSEGAGLYGYTF. The CDR3 coding sequence is TGTGCCAGCAGTGAAGGAGCAGGCCTCTATGGCTACACCTTC.

This clone showed up many times. The chain couples TRBV4-2 to TRBJ2-2; 9 positions agree with TRBD2. CDR3 size: 15 residues. Trimming removed 1 base from V and 3 bases from J; junction bases left unmatched: 0. Germline CDR1 reads LGHNA; CDR2 reads YNFKEQ. The CDR3 here is CASSQGTSDTGELFF. As DNA, the CDR3 is TGTGCCAGCAGCCAAGGGACTAGCGACACCGGGGAGCTGTTTTTT.

In its sample, this clone was seen once. The rearrangement joins TRBV28 to TRBJ1-2; D is unclear. This CDR3 contains 14 residues. Germline CDR1 reads MDHEN; CDR2 reads SYDVKM. V was trimmed by 8 bases and J by 0 bases, leaving 13 bases between them. CDR3 DNA sequence: TGTGCCAGCTCGATTGGCGCCGCTAACTATGGCTACACCTTC. This codes for CASSIGAANYGYTF.

There are a few counts of this clone. The chain recombines TRBV3-1 (or the pseudogene TRBV3-2) with TRBJ1-1; a possible D gene is TRBD1 (5 bases). The CDR3 is 14 amino acids. CDR1 is LGHDT, CDR2 YNNKEL, per germline (reference sequence). Trimming stripped 4 bases from V and 0 bases from J, with 9 bases between. CDR3 protein: CASSPRDMNTEAFF. The CDR3 nucleotides are TGTGCCAGCAGCCCCAGGGATATGAACACTGAAGCTTTCTTT.

This chain connects TRBV29-1 to TRBJ2-3, with 8 bases aligning to TRBD2. The CDR3 loop spans 14 amino acids. The germline V gene encodes CDR1 SQVTM and CDR2 ANQGSEA. The ends lost 7 bases at V and 5 bases at J; junction bases unmatched: 11. CDR3: CSAVLAGILDTQYF. The DNA of the CDR3 is TGCAGCGCCGTTCTAGCGGGTATTTTAGATACGCAGTATTTT.

This clone was seen once. The gene calls are TRBV10-3 and TRBJ1-1, with D possibly matching TRBD1 (6 bases). CDR3 size: 14 residues. Germline CDR1 reads ENHRY; CDR2 reads SYGVKD. Trimming pared 6 bases from V and 0 bases from J, leaving 11 bases between. CDR3 sequence reads: CAISYREMNTEAFF. The CDR3 bases are TGTGCCATCAGCTACAGGGAGATGAACACTGAAGCTTTCTTT.

V gene TRBV6-5 combines with J gene TRBJ1-5; D ambiguous. There are 14 residues in the CDR3. Between the trimmed V and J ends, which lost 0 bases and 7 bases, there was a span of 10 bases. The germline gives CDR1 MNHEY, CDR2 SVGAGI. The chain's CDR3 is CASSYSSLLQPQHF. The CDR3 nucleotides read TGTGCCAGCAGTTACTCCAGTCTTCTCCAGCCCCAGCATTTT.

CDR3 nucleotide sequence: TGCGCCAGCAGCTTGATAGAACAAGAGACCCAGTACTTC. As protein: CASSLIEQETQYF. The genes are TRBV5-1 and TRBJ2-5; D uncertain. The ends were cut back, 1 base at V and 2 bases at J, with 6 bases in the middle. Germline CDR1 reads SGHRS; CDR2 reads YFSETQ. This CDR3 contains 13 residues.

The DNA of the CDR3 is TGTGCCAGCAGCCAATACAGGCTCTCCGGAATAGAGACCCAGTACTTC. This sequence encodes CASSQYRLSGIETQYF. The V gene is TRBV14, the J gene TRBJ2-5; TRBD1 might be the D (5 bases). The CDR3 is 16 residues long. In germline, CDR1 is SGHDN, CDR2 FVKESK. V dropped 2 bases and J dropped 4 bases, with 17 bases sitting between them.

The rearrangement joins TRBV11-1 to TRBJ1-2; D might be TRBD1 (5 bases). This CDR3 contains 13 residues. Germline V lookup: CDR1 SGHAT, CDR2 FQDESV (reference sequence). V was trimmed by 4 bases and J by 3 bases, leaving 9 bases between them. The CDR3 DNA reads TGTGCCAGCAGCTGGACACCGGACTATGGCTACACCTTC. Translation gives CASSWTPDYGYTF.

V gene TRBV11-2 combines with J gene TRBJ1-1; 7 nucleotides match TRBD1. Germline assignment: CDR1 SGHAT and CDR2 FQNNGV. J lost 5 bases, V lost 5 bases, and 8 bases had no gene match. The CDR3 contains 14 residues. CDR3 loop: CASSREGAGTEAFF. CDR3 coding DNA: TGTGCCAGCAGCCGAGAGGGGGCTGGGACTGAAGCTTTCTTT.

J is TRBJ2-7 and V is TRBV10-1; D is unclear. V lost 4 bases and J 1 base, leaving 8 bases between the germline ends. The CDR3 has 13 amino acids. The germline CDR1 and CDR2 sequences are WNHNN and SYGVQD (reference sequence). CDR3 loop: CASSAGTSYEQYF. CDR3 DNA sequence: TGCGCCAGCAGTGCCGGCACTTCCTACGAGCAGTACTTC.